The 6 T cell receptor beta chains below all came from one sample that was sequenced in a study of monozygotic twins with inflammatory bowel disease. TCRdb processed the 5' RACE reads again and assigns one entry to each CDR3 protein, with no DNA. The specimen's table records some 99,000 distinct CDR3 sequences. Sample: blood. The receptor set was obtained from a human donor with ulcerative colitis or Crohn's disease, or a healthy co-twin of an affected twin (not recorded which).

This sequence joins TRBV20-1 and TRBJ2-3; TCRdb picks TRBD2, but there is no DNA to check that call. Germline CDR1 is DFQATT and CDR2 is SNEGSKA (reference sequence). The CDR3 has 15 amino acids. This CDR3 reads CSARASSGRADTQYF.

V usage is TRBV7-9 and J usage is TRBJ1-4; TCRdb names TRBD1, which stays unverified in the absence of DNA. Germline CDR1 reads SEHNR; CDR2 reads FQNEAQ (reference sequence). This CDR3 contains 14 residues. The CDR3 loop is CASSPLPPEEKLFF.

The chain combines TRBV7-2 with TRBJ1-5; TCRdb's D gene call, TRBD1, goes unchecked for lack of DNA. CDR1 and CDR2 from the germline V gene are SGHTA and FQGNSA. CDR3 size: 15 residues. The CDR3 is CASSLVSGVDGPQHF.

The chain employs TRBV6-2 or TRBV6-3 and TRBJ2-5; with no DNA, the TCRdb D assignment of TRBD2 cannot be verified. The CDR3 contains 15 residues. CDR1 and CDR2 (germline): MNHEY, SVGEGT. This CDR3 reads CASMFRTRLQETQYF.

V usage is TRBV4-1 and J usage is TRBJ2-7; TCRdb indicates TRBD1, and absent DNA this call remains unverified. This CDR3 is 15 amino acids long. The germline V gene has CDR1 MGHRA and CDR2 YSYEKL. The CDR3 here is CASSQGTGEAYEQYF.

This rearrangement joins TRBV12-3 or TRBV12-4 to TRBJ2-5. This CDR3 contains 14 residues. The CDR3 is CASSLRGVQETQYF.